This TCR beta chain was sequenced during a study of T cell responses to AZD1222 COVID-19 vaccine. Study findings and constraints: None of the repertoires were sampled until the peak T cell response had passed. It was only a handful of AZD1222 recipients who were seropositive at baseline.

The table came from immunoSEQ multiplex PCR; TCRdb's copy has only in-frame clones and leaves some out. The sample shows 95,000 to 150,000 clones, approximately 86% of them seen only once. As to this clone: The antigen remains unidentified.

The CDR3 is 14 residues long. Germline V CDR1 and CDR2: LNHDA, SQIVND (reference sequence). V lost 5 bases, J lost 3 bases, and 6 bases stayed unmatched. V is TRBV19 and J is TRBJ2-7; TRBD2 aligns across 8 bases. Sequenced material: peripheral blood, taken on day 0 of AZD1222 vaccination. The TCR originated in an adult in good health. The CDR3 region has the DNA TGTGCCAGTAGTGGGGCGGGAGGTGGCTACGAGCAGTACTTC. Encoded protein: CASSGAGGGYEQYF. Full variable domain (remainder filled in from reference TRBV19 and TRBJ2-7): DGGITQSPKYLFRKEGQNVTLSCEQNLNHDAMYWYRQDPGQGLRLIYYSQIVNDFQKGDIAEGYSVSREKKESFPLTVTSAQKNPTAFYLCASSGAGGGYEQYFGPGTRLTVT.